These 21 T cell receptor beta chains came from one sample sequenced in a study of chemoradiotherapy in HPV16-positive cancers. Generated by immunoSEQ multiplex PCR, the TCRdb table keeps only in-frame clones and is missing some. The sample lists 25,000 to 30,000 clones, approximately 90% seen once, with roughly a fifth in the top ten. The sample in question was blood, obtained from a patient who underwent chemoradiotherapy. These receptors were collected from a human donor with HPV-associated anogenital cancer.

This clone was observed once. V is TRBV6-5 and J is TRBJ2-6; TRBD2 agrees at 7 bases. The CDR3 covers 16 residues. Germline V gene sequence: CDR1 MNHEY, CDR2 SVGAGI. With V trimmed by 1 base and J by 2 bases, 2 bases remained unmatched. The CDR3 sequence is CASSYLGGAGANVLTF. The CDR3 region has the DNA TGTGCCAGCAGTTACTTGGGGGGGGCTGGGGCCAACGTCCTGACTTTC.

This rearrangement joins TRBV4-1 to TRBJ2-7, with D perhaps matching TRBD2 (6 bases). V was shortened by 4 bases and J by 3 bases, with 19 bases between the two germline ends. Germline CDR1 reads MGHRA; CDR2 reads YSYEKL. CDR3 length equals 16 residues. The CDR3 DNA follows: TGCGCCAGCAGCCCTGGCCCGGGACTGGGGAGCTACGAGCAGTACTTC. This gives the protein CASSPGPGLGSYEQYF.

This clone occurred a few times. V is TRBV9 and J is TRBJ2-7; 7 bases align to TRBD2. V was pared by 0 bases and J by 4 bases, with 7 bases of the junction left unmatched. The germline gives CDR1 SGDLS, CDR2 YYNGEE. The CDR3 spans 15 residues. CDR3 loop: CASSVEGGSTYEQYF. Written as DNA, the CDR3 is TGTGCCAGCAGCGTAGAGGGCGGGAGCACGTACGAGCAGTACTTC.

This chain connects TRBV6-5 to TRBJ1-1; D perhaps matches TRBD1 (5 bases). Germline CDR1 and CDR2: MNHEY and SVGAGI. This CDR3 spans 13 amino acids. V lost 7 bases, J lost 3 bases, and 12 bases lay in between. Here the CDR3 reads CASISGTYTEAFF. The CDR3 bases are TGTGCCAGCATTTCAGGGACCTACACTGAAGCTTTCTTT.

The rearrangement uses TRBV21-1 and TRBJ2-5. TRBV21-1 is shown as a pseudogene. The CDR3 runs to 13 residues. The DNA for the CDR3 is TGTGCCAGCAGCAATAGGACCGAGGAGACCCAGTACTTC. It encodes CASSNRTEETQYF.

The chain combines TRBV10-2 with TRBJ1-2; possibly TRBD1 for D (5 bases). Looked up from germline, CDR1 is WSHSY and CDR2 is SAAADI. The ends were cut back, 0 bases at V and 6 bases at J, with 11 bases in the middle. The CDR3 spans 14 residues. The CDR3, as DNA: TGCGCCAGCAGTGAGTCGATAAGGGGAGATGGCTACACCTTC. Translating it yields CASSESIRGDGYTF.

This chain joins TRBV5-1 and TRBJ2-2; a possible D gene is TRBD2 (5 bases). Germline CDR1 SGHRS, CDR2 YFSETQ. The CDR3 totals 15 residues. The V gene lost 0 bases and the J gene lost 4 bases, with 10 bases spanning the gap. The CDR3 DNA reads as TGCGCCAGCAGCTTGGGTCCGGGAAGCACCGGGGAGCTGTTTTTT. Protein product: CASSLGPGSTGELFF.

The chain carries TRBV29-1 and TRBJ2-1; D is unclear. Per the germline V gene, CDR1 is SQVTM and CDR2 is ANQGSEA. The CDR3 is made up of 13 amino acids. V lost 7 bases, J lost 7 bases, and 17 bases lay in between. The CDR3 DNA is TGCAGCGCTATCCCACACGCTGAAAATGAGCAGTTCTTC. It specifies CSAIPHAENEQFF.

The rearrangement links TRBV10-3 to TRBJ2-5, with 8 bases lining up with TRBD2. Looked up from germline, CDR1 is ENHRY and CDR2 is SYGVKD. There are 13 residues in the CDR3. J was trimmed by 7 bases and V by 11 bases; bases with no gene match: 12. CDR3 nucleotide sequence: TGTGCCGCGCAGCGGGGGCTAGAAGGGACCCAGTACTTC. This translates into CAAQRGLEGTQYF.

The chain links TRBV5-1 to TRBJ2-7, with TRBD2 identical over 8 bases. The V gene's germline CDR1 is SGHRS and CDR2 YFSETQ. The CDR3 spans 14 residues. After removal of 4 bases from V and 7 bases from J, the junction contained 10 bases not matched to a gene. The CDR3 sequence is CASSARLAPGEQYF. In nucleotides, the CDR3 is TGCGCCAGCAGCGCCCGACTAGCGCCGGGGGAGCAGTACTTC.

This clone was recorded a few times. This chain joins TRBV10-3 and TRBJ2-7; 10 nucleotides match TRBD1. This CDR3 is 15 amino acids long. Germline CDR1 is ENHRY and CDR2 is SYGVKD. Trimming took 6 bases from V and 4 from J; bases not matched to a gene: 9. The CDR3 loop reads CAISSGQGLGYEQYF. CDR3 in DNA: TGTGCCATCAGCTCGGGACAGGGGCTTGGGTACGAGCAGTACTTC.

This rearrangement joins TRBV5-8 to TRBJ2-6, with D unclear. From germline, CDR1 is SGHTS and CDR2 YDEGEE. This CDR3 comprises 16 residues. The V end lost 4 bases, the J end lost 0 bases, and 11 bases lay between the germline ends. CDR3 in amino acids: CASSAVSYSGANVLTF. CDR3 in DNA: TGTGCCAGCAGCGCGGTTTCTTACTCTGGGGCCAACGTCCTGACTTTC.

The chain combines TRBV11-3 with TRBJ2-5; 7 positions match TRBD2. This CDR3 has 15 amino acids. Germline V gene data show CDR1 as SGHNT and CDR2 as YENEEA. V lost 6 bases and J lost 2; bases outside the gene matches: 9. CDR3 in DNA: TGTGCCAGCAGTTTGGGCGGGGGAACTCAAGAGACCCAGTACTTC. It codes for CASSLGGGTQETQYF. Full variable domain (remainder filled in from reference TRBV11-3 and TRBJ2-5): EAGVVQSPRYKIIEKKQPVAFWCNPISGHNTLYWYLQNLGQGPELLIRYENEEAVDDSQLPKDRFSAERLKGVDSTLKIQPAELGDSAVYLCASSLGGGTQETQYFGPGTRLLVL.

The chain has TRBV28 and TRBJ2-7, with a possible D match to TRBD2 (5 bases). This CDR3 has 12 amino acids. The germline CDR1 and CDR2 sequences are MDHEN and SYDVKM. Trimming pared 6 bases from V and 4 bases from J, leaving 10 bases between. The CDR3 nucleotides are TGTGCCAGCAGCTCGGACTTGTACGAGCAGTACTTC. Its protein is CASSSDLYEQYF.

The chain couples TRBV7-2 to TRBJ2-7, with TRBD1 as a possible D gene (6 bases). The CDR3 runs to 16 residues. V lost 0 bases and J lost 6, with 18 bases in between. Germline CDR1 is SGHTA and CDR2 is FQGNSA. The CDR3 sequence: CASSLAGVGARGEQYF. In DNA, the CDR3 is TGTGCCAGCAGCTTAGCCGGAGTGGGGGCCAGGGGCGAGCAGTACTTC.

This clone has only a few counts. In nucleotides, the CDR3 is TGTGCCAGCAGCATCGGACTAGCGAACTACGAGCAGTACTTC. Its translation is CASSIGLANYEQYF. The chain joins TRBV7-9 to TRBJ2-7; 9 nucleotides align to TRBD2. With V trimmed by 5 bases and J by 3 bases, 5 bases remained unmatched. The CDR3 runs to 14 residues. Germline V lookup: CDR1 SEHNR, CDR2 FQNEAQ (reference sequence).

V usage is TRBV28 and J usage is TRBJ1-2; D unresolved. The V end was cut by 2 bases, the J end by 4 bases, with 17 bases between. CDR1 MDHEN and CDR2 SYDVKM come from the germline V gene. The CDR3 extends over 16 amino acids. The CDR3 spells CASSLVPMGSPYGYTF. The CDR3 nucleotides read TGTGCCAGCAGTTTAGTTCCTATGGGCAGCCCCTATGGCTACACCTTC.

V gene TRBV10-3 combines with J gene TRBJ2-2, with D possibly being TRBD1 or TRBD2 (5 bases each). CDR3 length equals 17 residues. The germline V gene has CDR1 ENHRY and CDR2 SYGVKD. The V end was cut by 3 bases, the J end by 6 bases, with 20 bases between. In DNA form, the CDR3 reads TGTGCCATCAGTGATGTTGGGGACCCGAACTTGGCCGGGGAGCTGTTTTTT. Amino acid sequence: CAISDVGDPNLAGELFF.

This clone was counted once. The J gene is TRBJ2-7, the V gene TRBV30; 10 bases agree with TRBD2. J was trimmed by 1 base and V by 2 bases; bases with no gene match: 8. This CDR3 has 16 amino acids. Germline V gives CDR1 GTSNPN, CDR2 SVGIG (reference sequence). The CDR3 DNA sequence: TGTGCCTGGAGTCAATATCGGACTAGCGGTTCCTACGAGCAGTACTTC. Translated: CAWSQYRTSGSYEQYF.

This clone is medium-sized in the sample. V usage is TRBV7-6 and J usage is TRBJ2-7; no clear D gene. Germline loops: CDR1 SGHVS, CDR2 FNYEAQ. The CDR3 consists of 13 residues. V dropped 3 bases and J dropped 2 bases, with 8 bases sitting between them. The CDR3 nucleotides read TGTGCCAGCAGCTTTAACCCAACCTACGAGCAGTACTTC. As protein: CASSFNPTYEQYF.

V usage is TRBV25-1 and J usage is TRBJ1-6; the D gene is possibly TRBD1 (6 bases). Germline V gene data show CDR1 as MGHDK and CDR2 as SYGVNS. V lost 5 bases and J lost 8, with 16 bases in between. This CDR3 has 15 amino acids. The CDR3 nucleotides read TGTGCCAGCAGTAATGGGCAGGGGCGAGATTCACCCCTCCACTTT. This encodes CASSNGQGRDSPLHF. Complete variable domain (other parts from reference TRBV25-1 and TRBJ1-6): EADIYQTPRYLVIGTGKKITLECSQTMGHDKMYWYQQDPGMELHLIHYSYGVNSTEKGDLSSESTVSRIRTEHFPLTLESARPSHTSQYLCASSNGQGRDSPLHFGNGTRLTVT.